The entry that follows covers one TCR beta chain sequence. This clonotype was detected many times. Its antigen specificity is not known. No base qualities exist here, and no much larger clone lies one base off it. The sample comes from a study of molecular identifiers for immune sequencing clone quantification (dated by TCRdb to the late 2010s). Study-wide context: For a replicate experiment, the RNA from either 20,000 or 100,000 naive CD8 T cells was divided into five aliquots, and four of those aliquots went on to sequencing. This methods study used CD8 T cells to benchmark TCR RNA copy counting and molecular-identifier clustering-based TCR repertoire sequencing (MIDCIRS).

Libraries of naive CD8 T cells were generated from roughly 20,000 to 1,000,000 sorted cells, with 10%, 30% or 50% of the purified RNA used. Naive CD8 T cells, defined as CD8+CD4-CCR7+CD45RA+, were FACS-sorted into RLT Plus buffer on a BD FACSAria II. To test detection sensitivity, Jurkat RNA equal to 10 or so TCR copies was added to samples of about 20,000-1,000,000 naive CD8 T cells. Enrichment of CD8 T cells was performed with RosetteSep CD8+ T Cell Enrichment Cocktail and Ficoll-Paque, after which ACK red cell lysis was carried out. The receptor library was made with PCR. The instrument given in TCRdb is Illumina HiSeq 4000. Preparation of bulk TCR libraries followed a previously described approach, with the TCR primers listed in Table S5. Total RNA was purified with the Qiagen AllPrep DNA/RNA kit. Before analysis, reads from multiple sequencing runs of one library were combined. The authors' pipeline ran thus. Reads were retained only if their TCR constant sequence matched exactly, and those retained reads were trimmed to 150 nt and grouped according to their 12-nt molecular barcodes. Reads in each barcode group were sub-clustered using a 15% Levenshtein threshold, and a quality-weighted consensus sequence was built for each RNA molecule. Non-functional sequences were filtered out, along with any lower-count sequence sitting one edit away from another sequence. Based on a fit of two negative binomial distributions, barcode sub-clusters having less than 20% of the maximum read count were discarded. Starting from the raw public reads, TCRdb applied fastp trimming at Q25, assembled clones with MiXCR and retained in-frame beta chains. Rows matching on CDR3 protein sequence are summarized as one entry with the most common DNA and genes. The V and J calls here are based on TCRdb, not the publication. This sample lists approximately 63,000 distinct CDR3 sequences; about 19% were detected once. The biggest ten clones account for 1.4% of the sample.

The paper as a whole reports these results and caveats: Spiked-in Jurkat TCR RNA (about ten copies' worth), which is not part of the donor repertoire, was contained in the naive libraries. When barcode sub-clustering was omitted, TCR diversity was inflated by chimeric consensus sequences, with chimeras reaching as high as 47%. The sizes of highly expanded clones could end up underestimated when identical TCR molecules share a barcode. Modeling estimated about 2.8 recovered TCR RNA copies per cell, compared with about ten by digital PCR, which implies about 30% capture efficiency. Spiked-in Jurkat TCR RNA equal to a single cell's worth was reported to be detectable even within 1,100,000 naive CD8 T cells. In CMV-specific effector cells, clones with more than 20 RNA copies contained over 99% of molecules, whereas in naive cells such clones contained under 1% of molecules.

The clonotype originates from a human donor in good health. Some libraries in this study had Jurkat cell RNA spiked in. The sequenced material came from naive CD8+ T cells from blood, with Jurkat cell RNA spiked in. Sample cell subset or site, as interpreted from the label and publication: FACS-sorted CD8+CD4-CCR7+CD45RA+ naive T cells.

The nucleotide sequence is given as TGCAGTGCCCGTTCGGCAGGGGTGACCAAAAACATTCAGTACTTC. It codes for CSARSAGVTKNIQYF. The sequence is built from TRBV20-1 and TRBJ2-4; 6 matching bases give a weak D call of TRBD1. From a lookup of the germline V gene (reference sequence), CDR1 and CDR2 are DFQATT and SNEGSKA. V is cut by 6 bases and J by 2 bases, and the space between the germline ends is 17 bases. The CDR3 spans 15 residues, from the cysteine through the phenylalanine. CDR3 DNA only is kept here, 45 bases in frame from base 1.